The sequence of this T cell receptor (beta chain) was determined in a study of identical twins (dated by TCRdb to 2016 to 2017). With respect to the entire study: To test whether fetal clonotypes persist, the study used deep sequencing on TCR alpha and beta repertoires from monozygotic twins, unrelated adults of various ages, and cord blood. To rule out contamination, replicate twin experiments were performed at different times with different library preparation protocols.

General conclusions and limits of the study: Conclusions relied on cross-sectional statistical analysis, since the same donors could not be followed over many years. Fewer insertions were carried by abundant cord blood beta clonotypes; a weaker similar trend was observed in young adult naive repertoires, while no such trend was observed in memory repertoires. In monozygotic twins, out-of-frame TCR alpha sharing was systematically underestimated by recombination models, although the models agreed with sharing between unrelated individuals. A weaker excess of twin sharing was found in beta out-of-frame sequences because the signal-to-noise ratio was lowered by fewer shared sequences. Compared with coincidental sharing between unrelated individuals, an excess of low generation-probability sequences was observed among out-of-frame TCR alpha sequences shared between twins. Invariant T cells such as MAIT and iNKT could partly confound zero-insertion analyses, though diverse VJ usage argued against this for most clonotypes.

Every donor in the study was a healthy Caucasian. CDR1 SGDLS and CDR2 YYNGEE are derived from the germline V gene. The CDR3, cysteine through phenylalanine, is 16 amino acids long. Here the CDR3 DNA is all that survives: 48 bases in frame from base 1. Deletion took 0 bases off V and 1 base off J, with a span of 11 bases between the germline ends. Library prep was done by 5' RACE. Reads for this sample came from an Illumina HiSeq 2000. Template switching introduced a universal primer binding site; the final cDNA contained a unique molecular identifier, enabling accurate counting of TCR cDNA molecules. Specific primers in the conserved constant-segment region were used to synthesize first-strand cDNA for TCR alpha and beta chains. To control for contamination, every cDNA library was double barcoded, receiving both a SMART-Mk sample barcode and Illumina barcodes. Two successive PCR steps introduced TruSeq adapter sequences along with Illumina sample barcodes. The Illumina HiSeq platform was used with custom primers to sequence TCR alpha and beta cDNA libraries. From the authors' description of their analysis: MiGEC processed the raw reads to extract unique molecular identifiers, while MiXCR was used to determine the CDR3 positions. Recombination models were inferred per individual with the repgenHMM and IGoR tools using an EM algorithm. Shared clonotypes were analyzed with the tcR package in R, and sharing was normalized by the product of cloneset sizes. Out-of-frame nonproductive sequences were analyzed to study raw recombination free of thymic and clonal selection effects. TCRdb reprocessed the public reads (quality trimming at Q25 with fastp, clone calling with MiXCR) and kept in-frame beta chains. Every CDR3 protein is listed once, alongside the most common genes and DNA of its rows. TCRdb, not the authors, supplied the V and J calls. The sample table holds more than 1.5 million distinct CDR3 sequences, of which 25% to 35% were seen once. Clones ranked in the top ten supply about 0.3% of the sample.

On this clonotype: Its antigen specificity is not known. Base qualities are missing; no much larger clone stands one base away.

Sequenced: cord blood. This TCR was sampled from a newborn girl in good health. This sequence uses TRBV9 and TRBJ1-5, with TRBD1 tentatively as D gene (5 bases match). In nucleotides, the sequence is TGTGCCAGCAGCGTAGTAAGAGGGGACAGCAATCAGCCCCAGCATTTT. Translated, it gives CASSVVRGDSNQPQHF.